The 12 T cell receptor beta chains listed next were all sequenced from one sample in a study of vaccination effects on CD4 cells after COVID-19 (dated by TCRdb to 2022 to 2024). The ViraFEST assay stimulated PBMC with viral peptide pools and then used TCR sequencing to identify antigen-specific CD4+ T cell clonotypes by expansion. After approximately eleven days of culture, CD4+ T cells were isolated with the EasySep CD4+ T cell isolation kit. None of the healthy vaccine recipients had a prior SARS-CoV-2 infection, which was confirmed by nucleocapsid antibody tests that came back negative both before and after vaccination. For these TCRs, the target antigens are not known. Libraries were prepared through the immunoSEQ multiplex PCR assay. TCRdb provides this immuneACCESS table in a form limited to in-frame rearrangements. Some clones are lacking; in checked studies, under half of them reflect an unresolved V gene, and why the rest are absent is not known. The sample has 65,000 to 85,000 clones on record, under 90% of them singletons. The top ten clones comprise less than 15% of the sample.

Here the sequenced sample was CD4+ T cells from PBMCs cultured with SARS-CoV-2 spike peptides, taken before COVID-19 vaccination. The cell subset or site label corresponds to: SARS-CoV-2 spike overlapping peptide pool stimulation. The source is a human donor who received a COVID-19 vaccine.

This clone was found a few times. J is TRBJ2-7 and V is TRBV6-1, with 10 positions matching TRBD1. V trimming: 1 base; J trimming: 4 bases; junction bases outside the gene matches: 4. The CDR3 totals 15 residues. From germline, CDR1 is MNHNS and CDR2 SASEGT. This chain's CDR3 is CASSEGQGAFYEQYV. CDR3 coding DNA: TGTGCCAGCAGTGAAGGACAGGGGGCGTTTTACGAGCAGTACGTC.

This chain connects TRBV5-1 to TRBJ1-6; 7 positions match TRBD1. After removal of 4 bases from V and 7 bases from J, the junction contained 8 bases not matched to a gene. The germline CDR1 and CDR2 sequences are SGHRS and YFSETQ. This CDR3 has 15 amino acids. The CDR3 sequence is CASSPVGDSNSPLHF. CDR3 DNA: TGCGCCAGCAGCCCCGTTGGGGACAGCAATTCACCCCTCCACTTT.

In this sample, this clone turned up a few times. J is TRBJ2-2 and V is TRBV10-2, with TRBD2 matching 8 bases. Unmatched junction bases numbered 5, after V lost 5 bases and J lost 3 bases. Per germline, CDR1 WSHSY and CDR2 SAAADI. The CDR3 extends over 15 amino acids. CDR3: CASSIAGGDTGELFF. In nucleotides, the CDR3 is TGCGCCAGCAGTATTGCGGGGGGCGACACCGGGGAGCTGTTTTTT.

The rearrangement uses TRBV27 and TRBJ1-2; no definite D call. Germline loops: CDR1 MNHEY, CDR2 SMNVEV (reference sequence). The ends were cut back, 0 bases at V and 7 bases at J, with 15 bases in the middle. There are 15 residues in the CDR3. As DNA, the CDR3 is TGTGCCAGCAGTTTATCGGGCGGATCTCGGGGTGGCTACACCTTC. It yields the protein CASSLSGGSRGGYTF.

The genes are TRBV19 and TRBJ1-4; D possibly corresponds to TRBD1 (5 bases). V lost 7 bases to trimming and J lost 2 bases, with 17 bases between them. The germline gives CDR1 LNHDA, CDR2 SQIVND (reference sequence). There are 16 residues in the CDR3. The CDR3 here is CASTHGTAPTNEKLFF. In DNA, the CDR3 is TGTGCCAGTACTCACGGGACTGCTCCTACTAATGAAAAACTGTTTTTT.

The rearrangement joins TRBV6-5 to TRBJ2-7, with TRBD2 matching over 12 bases. CDR3 size: 14 residues. V trimming: 7 bases; J trimming: 7 bases; junction bases outside the gene matches: 8. The germline V gene encodes CDR1 MNHEY and CDR2 SVGAGI. The CDR3: CASTLLAGGREQYV. CDR3 DNA sequence: TGTGCCAGCACTCTACTAGCGGGGGGACGGGAGCAGTACGTC.

This chain connects TRBV5-1 to TRBJ1-1; D is unclear. CDR1 is SGHRS, CDR2 YFSETQ, per germline. The CDR3 extends over 14 amino acids. The V end lost 4 bases, the J end lost 1 base, and 11 bases lay between the germline ends. The CDR3 spells CASSMAGKNTEAFF. In nucleotides, the CDR3 is TGCGCCAGCAGCATGGCGGGGAAGAACACTGAAGCTTTCTTT.

This clone is a singleton in its sample. V and J are TRBV18 and TRBJ2-2, with 8 bases lining up with TRBD1. Unmatched junction bases numbered 10, after V lost 1 base and J lost 6 bases. The CDR3 has 17 residues. Germline CDR1 and CDR2: KGHSH and LQKENI. The CDR3 DNA reads as TGTGCCAGCTCACCACTTTTTCAGGGGGCCACGTCCGGGGAGCTGTTTTTT. Translated: CASSPLFQGATSGELFF.

The chain employs TRBV5-6 and TRBJ2-7; 7 positions agree with TRBD2. Trimming took 7 bases from V and 3 from J; bases not matched to a gene: 7. The CDR3 has 13 amino acids. Germline V gene lookup returns CDR1 SGHDT and CDR2 YYEEEE. The CDR3 sequence: CASGLRGVYEQYV. The CDR3 DNA follows: TGTGCCAGCGGACTACGGGGGGTCTACGAGCAGTACGTC.

This sequence joins TRBV2 and TRBJ2-1; TRBD2 matches 9 bases. With 1 base clipped from V and 8 bases from J, the junction kept 3 bases outside the gene matches. Germline CDR1 is SNHLY and CDR2 is FYNNEI. The length of the CDR3 is 14 residues. DNA of the CDR3: TGTGCCAGCAGTGAAGGTAGCGGGGGTCATGAGCAGTTCTTC. As protein: CASSEGSGGHEQFF.

This clone was detected only a few times. V gene TRBV27 combines with J gene TRBJ1-6; D is perhaps TRBD1 (5 bases). Trimming cost V 0 bases and J 5 bases, with 14 bases left between them. CDR3 length: 17 amino acids. Per germline, CDR1 MNHEY and CDR2 SMNVEV (reference sequence). CDR3 in DNA: TGTGCCAGCAGTTTATCGCGGCCAGGGTGGGATAATTCACCCCTCCACTTT. Its protein is CASSLSRPGWDNSPLHF.

This clone was observed a few times. J is TRBJ1-6 and V is TRBV7-3; tentative D call: TRBD1 (5 bases). V lost 1 base and J lost 8, with 9 bases in between. This CDR3 is built from 14 residues. From germline, CDR1 is SGHTA and CDR2 FQGTGA. CDR3 in DNA: TGTGCCAGCAGCTTAATGGGGGTGGATTCACCCCTCCACTTT. The encoded protein is CASSLMGVDSPLHF.